Listed here are 15 T cell receptor beta chains from one sample, sequenced in a study of T cell responses to AZD1222 COVID-19 vaccine. Here immunoSEQ multiplex PCR was the method, and the copy in TCRdb shows in-frame clones only, minus some. This table holds approximately 150,000 clones, less than 95% found once. This specimen consisted of peripheral blood, obtained 28 days after the second AZD1222 dose. These receptors were taken from an adult who received the AZD1222 COVID-19 vaccine.

This chain links TRBV6-5 with TRBJ2-7; 10 bases are a match to TRBD1. Germline assignment: CDR1 MNHEY and CDR2 SVGAGI. This CDR3 comprises 14 residues. V lost 4 bases, J lost 4 bases, and 4 bases stayed unmatched. The CDR3 coding sequence is TGTGCCAGCAGTTCAGACAGGGGGCTATACGAGCAGTACTTC. Translated: CASSSDRGLYEQYF.

This clone was seen a handful of times. The chain joins TRBV10-3 to TRBJ1-5; no firm D call. The CDR3 runs 14 residues. V lost 3 bases and J 0 bases, leaving 6 bases between the germline ends. Germline V gene sequence: CDR1 ENHRY, CDR2 SYGVKD. This chain's CDR3 is CAISDSFSNQPQHF. The CDR3, as DNA: TGTGCCATCAGTGACAGCTTTAGCAATCAGCCCCAGCATTTT.

The rearrangement joins TRBV10-3 to TRBJ2-1; 11 nucleotides align to TRBD2. Germline assignment: CDR1 ENHRY and CDR2 SYGVKD. The CDR3 is 15 residues long. V shed 5 bases, J shed 6 bases, and the junction held 6 bases outside the gene matches. CDR3 DNA: TGTGCCATCAGTCTAACTAGCGGGGGTGTCAATGAGCAGTTCTTC. Its translation is CAISLTSGGVNEQFF.

This clone was recorded once. The chain carries TRBV19 and TRBJ2-1, with D hard to call. V was pared by 5 bases and J by 3 bases, with 2 bases between. The germline CDR1 and CDR2 sequences are LNHDA and SQIVND (reference sequence). CDR3 length equals 11 residues. CDR3 DNA: TGTGCCAGTAGTGACTACAATGAGCAGTTCTTC. This gives the protein CASSDYNEQFF.

The chain is built from TRBV7-9 and TRBJ1-5; TRBD1 matches 9 bases. The CDR3 runs 14 residues. CDR1 is SEHNR and CDR2 is FQNEAQ in the germline V gene (reference sequence). V shed 6 bases, J shed 6 bases, and the junction held 6 bases outside the gene matches. The CDR3 sequence is CASSSGTGFQPQHF. The CDR3 DNA is TGTGCCAGCAGTTCCGGGACAGGGTTTCAGCCCCAGCATTTT. Variable domain in full (rest from reference TRBV7-9 and TRBJ1-5): DTGVSQNPRHKITKRGQNVTFRCDPISEHNRLYWYRQTLGQGPEFLTYFQNEAQLEKSRLLSDRFSAERPKGSFSTLEIQRTEQGDSAMYLCASSSGTGFQPQHFGDGTRLSIL.

This chain connects TRBV10-1 to TRBJ1-5; D not resolved. The CDR3 totals 14 residues. V gave up 2 bases and J gave up 5 bases, with 10 bases separating them. From germline, CDR1 is WNHNN and CDR2 SYGVQD (reference sequence). The DNA of the CDR3 is TGCGCCAGCAGTGAGAAGGACCACTATCAGCCCCAGCATTTT. Its translation is CASSEKDHYQPQHF.

This rearrangement joins TRBV5-1 to TRBJ1-2, with D tentatively TRBD1 (5 bases). CDR3 length equals 13 residues. V lost 1 base and J lost 2, with 6 bases in between. CDR1 SGHRS and CDR2 YFSETQ come from the germline V gene. CDR3 nucleotides: TGCGCCAGCAGCTTGCCAGGGAACTATGGCTACACCTTC. It translates to CASSLPGNYGYTF.

About this clone: The same CDR3 arises from other DNA sequences in this sample as well. V is TRBV28 and J is TRBJ1-5; D is uncertain. This CDR3 region has 13 residues. Germline-derived CDR1 and CDR2 are MDHEN and SYDVKM. V lost 3 bases to trimming and J lost 4 bases, with 7 bases between them. The CDR3: CASSFGRNQPQHF. The CDR3 DNA reads as TGTGCCAGCAGTTTTGGCCGAAATCAGCCCCAGCATTTT.

This rearrangement joins TRBV19 to TRBJ1-6; 7 bases agree with TRBD1. CDR1 is LNHDA and CDR2 is SQIVND in the germline V gene (reference sequence). V shed 5 bases and J 10 bases; nucleotides not matched to a gene: 14. CDR3 size: 16 residues. This CDR3 reads CASSVDRYPYGSPLHF. CDR3 sequence (DNA): TGTGCCAGTAGTGTGGACAGGTACCCTTACGGCTCACCCCTCCACTTT. The full variable domain, its missing parts supplied by reference TRBV19 and TRBJ1-6, is DGGITQSPKYLFRKEGQNVTLSCEQNLNHDAMYWYRQDPGQGLRLIYYSQIVNDFQKGDIAEGYSVSREKKESFPLTVTSAQKNPTAFYLCASSVDRYPYGSPLHFGNGTRLTVT.

The chain couples TRBV6-2 or TRBV6-3 to TRBJ1-5; D remains ambiguous. Looked up from germline, CDR1 is MNHEY and CDR2 is SVGEGT. The CDR3 runs 12 residues. Trimming pared 5 bases from V and 5 bases from J, leaving 7 bases between. The CDR3 region is CASSTPDQPQHF. As DNA, the CDR3 is TGTGCCAGCAGTACACCAGATCAGCCCCAGCATTTT.

The chain is built from TRBV12-5 and TRBJ1-1; TRBD1 matches 7 bases. V lost 3 bases and J lost 5; bases outside the gene matches: 6. Germline loops: CDR1 LGHNT, CDR2 FRNRAP. This CDR3 region has 14 residues. This chain's CDR3 is CASGLQGSSTEAFF. In DNA form, the CDR3 reads TGTGCTAGTGGTTTACAGGGGTCGAGTACTGAAGCTTTCTTT.

This clone was seen just once. The chain employs TRBV7-9 and TRBJ2-7, with no clear D. The V gene's germline CDR1 is SEHNR and CDR2 FQNEAQ (reference sequence). The CDR3 runs 14 residues. Trimming removed 2 bases from V and 6 bases from J, with 14 bases in between. CDR3 protein: CASSLWAVDGEQYF. Written as DNA, the CDR3 is TGTGCCAGCAGCTTATGGGCGGTCGACGGCGAGCAGTACTTC.

The chain couples TRBV27 to TRBJ2-7; D tentatively reads TRBD1 or TRBD2 (5 bases each). The CDR3 contains 15 residues. CDR1 MNHEY and CDR2 SMNVEV come from the germline V gene (reference sequence). Trimming stripped 5 bases from V and 6 bases from J, with 20 bases between. CDR3: CASSPRDGRRGEQYF. The CDR3 DNA follows: TGTGCCAGCAGTCCCCGGGACGGCAGGCGCGGCGAGCAGTACTTC.

The J gene is TRBJ2-3, the V gene TRBV7-3; unclear D gene. V dropped 5 bases and J dropped 2 bases, with 5 bases sitting between them. CDR3 length equals 12 residues. CDR1 is SGHTA and CDR2 is FQGTGA in the germline V gene. CDR3 nucleotides: TGTGCCAGCAGCCGGTCCACAGATACGCAGTATTTT. Amino acid sequence: CASSRSTDTQYF.

J is TRBJ2-7 and V is TRBV28, with D possibly TRBD1 on 6 matching bases. Germline V gene sequence: CDR1 MDHEN, CDR2 SYDVKM. The CDR3 length is 14 residues. Between the trimmed V and J ends, which lost 5 bases and 0 bases, there was a span of 11 bases. Written as DNA, the CDR3 is TGTGCCAGCAGTGGGACAACCAGCTCCTACGAGCAGTACTTC. Translated, it gives CASSGTTSSYEQYF.